This TCR beta chain was profiled in a study of type 1 and type 2 diabetes patients. Germline V gene lookup returns CDR1 LGHNA and CDR2 YSLEER. The CDR3 length is 16 residues. The ends were cut back, 4 bases at V and 6 bases at J, with 18 bases in the middle. Turning to this clonotype: Its antigen is unknown.

Findings of the study overall: Some HECs seen only in T1D might also appear in more T2D or control samples. Both CD4+ and CD8+ type 2 diabetes repertoires showed significantly higher diversity than type 1. Age and gender were not matched between study groups.

Genomic DNA was the PCR template. Amplification of the beta chain CDR3 used 30 forward and 13 reverse multiplex primers. TCRdb analysed the multiplex PCR reads with MiXCR anew, one entry per CDR3 protein. The sample has 250,000 to 300,000 distinct CDR3 sequences; around 47% are singletons. The rearrangement links TRBV4-3 to TRBJ1-4; maybe TRBD1 (6 bases). The specimen sequenced was peripheral blood mononuclear cells (PBMCs). This TCR derives from a man in his late teens or twenties with type 2 diabetes. The chain's CDR3 is CASSPQQGMGYEKLFF. For the CDR3, the DNA is TGCGCCAGCAGCCCACAACAGGGAATGGGGTATGAAAAACTGTTTTTT.